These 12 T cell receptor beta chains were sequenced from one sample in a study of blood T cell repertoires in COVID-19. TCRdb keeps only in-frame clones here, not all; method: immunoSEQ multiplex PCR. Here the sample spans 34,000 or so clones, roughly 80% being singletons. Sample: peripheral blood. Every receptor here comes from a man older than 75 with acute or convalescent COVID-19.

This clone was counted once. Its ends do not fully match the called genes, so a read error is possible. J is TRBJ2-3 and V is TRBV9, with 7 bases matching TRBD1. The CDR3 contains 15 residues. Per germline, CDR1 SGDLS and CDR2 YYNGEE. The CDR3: CASSLTNQRTGPRDF. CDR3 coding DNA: TGTGCCAGCAGCTTAACCAACCAAAGGACAGGACCTAGGGATTTT.

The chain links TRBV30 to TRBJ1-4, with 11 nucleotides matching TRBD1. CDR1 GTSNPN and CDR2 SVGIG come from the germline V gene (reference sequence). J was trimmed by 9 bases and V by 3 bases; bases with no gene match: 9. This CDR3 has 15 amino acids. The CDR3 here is CAWSPGDRGYQKLFF. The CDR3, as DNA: TGTGCCTGGAGCCCGGGGGACAGGGGGTATCAAAAACTGTTTTTT. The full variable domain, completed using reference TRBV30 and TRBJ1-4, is SQTIHQWPATLVQPVGSPLSLECTVEGTSNPNLYWYRQAAGRGLQLLFYSVGIGQISSEVPQNLSASRPQDRQFILSSKKLLLSDSGFYLCAWSPGDRGYQKLFFGSGTQLSVL.

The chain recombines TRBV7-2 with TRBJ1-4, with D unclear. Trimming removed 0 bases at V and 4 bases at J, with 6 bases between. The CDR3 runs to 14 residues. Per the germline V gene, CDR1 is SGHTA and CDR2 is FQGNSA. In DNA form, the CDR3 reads TGTGCCAGCAGCTTAGCACGGTTTAATGAAAAACTGTTTTTT. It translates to CASSLARFNEKLFF.

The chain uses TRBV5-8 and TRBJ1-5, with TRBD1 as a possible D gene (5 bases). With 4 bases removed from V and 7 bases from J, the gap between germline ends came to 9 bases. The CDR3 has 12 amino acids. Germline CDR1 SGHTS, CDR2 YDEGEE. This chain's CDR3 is CASSRRGQPQHF. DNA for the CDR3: TGTGCCAGCAGCCGGCGGGGGCAGCCCCAGCATTTT.

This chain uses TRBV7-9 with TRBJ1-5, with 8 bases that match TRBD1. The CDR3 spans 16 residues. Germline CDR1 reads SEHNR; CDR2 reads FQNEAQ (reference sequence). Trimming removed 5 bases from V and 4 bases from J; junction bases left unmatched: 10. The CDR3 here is CASSLYRTGNNQPQHF. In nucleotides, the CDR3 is TGTGCCAGCAGCCTATACCGGACAGGGAATAATCAGCCCCAGCATTTT. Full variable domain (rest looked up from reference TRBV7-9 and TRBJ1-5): DTGVSQNPRHKITKRGQNVTFRCDPISEHNRLYWYRQTLGQGPEFLTYFQNEAQLEKSRLLSDRFSAERPKGSFSTLEIQRTEQGDSAMYLCASSLYRTGNNQPQHFGDGTRLSIL.

The CDR3 bases are TGTGCCAGCAGCCTACAGGGGACCACCTACGAGCAGTACTTC. Residues: CASSLQGTTYEQYF. The chain carries TRBV6-2 or TRBV6-3 and TRBJ2-7; 7 positions match TRBD1. V gave up 6 bases and J gave up 2 bases; unmatched junction bases: 7. Germline CDR1 MNHEY, CDR2 SVGEGT. CDR3 length: 14 residues.

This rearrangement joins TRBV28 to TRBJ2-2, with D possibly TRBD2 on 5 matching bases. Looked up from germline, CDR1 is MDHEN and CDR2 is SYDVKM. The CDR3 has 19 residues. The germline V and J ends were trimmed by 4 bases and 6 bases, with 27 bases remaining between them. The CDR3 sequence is CASSSYANGRDRPAGELFF. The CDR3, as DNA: TGTGCCAGCAGTTCCTACGCAAACGGACGGGATCGTCCCGCCGGGGAGCTGTTTTTT.

The DNA of the CDR3 is TGTGCCAGCAGTCCCACAGGAAATGAGCAGTTCTTC. Encoded protein: CASSPTGNEQFF. The chain has TRBV12-3 or TRBV12-4 and TRBJ2-1; perhaps TRBD1 as D (5 bases). This CDR3 has 12 residues. Trimming removed 5 bases at V and 7 bases at J, with 9 bases between.

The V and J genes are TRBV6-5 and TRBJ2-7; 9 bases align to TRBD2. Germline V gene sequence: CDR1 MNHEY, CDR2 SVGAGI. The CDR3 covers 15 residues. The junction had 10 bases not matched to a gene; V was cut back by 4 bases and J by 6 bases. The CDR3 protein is CASSFALAGISEQYF. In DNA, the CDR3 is TGTGCCAGCAGTTTTGCACTAGCGGGCATATCCGAGCAGTACTTC.

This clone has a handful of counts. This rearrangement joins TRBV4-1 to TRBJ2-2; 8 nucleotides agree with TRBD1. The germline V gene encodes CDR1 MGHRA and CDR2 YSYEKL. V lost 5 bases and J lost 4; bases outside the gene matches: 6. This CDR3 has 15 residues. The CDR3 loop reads CASSSRTGTTGELFF. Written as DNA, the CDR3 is TGCGCCAGCAGCTCTAGGACAGGGACCACCGGGGAGCTGTTTTTT.

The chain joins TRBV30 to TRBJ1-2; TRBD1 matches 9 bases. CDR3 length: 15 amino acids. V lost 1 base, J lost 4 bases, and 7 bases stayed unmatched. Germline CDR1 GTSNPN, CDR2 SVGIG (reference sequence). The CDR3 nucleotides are TGTGCCTGGAGTGGAATAACAGGGGGCGGCTATGGCTACACCTTC. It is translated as CAWSGITGGGYGYTF.

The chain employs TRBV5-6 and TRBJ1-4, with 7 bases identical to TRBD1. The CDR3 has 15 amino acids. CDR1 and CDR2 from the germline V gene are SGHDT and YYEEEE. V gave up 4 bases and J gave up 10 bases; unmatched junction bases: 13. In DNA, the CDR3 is TGTGCCAGCAGCCCGGGACAGCTTTTCTTTGGAAAACTGTTTTTT. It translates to CASSPGQLFFGKLFF.